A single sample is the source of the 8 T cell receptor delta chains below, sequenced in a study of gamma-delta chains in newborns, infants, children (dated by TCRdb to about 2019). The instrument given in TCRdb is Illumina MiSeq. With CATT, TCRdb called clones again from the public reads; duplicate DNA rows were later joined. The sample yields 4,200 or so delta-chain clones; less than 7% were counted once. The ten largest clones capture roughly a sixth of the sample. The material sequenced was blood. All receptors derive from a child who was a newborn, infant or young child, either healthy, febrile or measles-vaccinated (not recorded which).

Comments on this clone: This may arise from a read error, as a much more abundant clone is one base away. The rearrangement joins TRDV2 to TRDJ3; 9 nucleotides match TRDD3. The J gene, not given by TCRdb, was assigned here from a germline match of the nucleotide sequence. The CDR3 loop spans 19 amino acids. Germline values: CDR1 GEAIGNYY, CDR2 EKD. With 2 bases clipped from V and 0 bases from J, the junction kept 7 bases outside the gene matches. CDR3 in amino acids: CACDSYWGRNSWDTRQMFF. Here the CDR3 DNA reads TGTGCCTGTGACAGCTACTGGGGGAGAAACTCCTGGGACACCCGACAGATGTTTTTC.

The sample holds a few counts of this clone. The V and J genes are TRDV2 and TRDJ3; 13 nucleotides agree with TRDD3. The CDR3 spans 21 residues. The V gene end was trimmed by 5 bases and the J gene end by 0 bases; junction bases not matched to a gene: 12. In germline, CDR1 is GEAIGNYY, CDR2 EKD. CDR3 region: CACVITGGYATGSWDTRQMFF. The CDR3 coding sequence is TGTGCCTGTGTCATAACTGGGGGATACGCAACGGGCTCCTGGGACACCCGACAGATGTTTTTC.

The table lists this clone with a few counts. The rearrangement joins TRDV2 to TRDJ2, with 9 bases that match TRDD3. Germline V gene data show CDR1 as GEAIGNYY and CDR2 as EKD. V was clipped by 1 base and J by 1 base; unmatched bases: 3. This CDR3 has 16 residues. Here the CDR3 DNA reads TGTGCCTGTGACACGCTGGGGGATTTTTTGACAGCACAACTCTTCTTT. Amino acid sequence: CACDTLGDFLTAQLFF.

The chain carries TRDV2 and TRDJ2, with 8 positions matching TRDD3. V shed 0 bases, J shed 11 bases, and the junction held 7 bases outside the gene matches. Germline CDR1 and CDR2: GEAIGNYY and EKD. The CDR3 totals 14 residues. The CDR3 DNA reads TGTGCCTGTGACACCTGGGGGATGCCCGCCCAACTCTTCTTT. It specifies CACDTWGMPAQLFF.

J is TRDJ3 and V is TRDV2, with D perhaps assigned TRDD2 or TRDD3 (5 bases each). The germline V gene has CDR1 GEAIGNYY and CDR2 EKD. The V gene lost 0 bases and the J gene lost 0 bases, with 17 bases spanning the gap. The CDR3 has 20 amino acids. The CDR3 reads CACDTVGGFLRSWDTRQMFF. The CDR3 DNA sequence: TGTGCCTGTGACACCGTAGGGGGGTTCCTCCGCTCCTGGGACACCCGACAGATGTTTTTC.

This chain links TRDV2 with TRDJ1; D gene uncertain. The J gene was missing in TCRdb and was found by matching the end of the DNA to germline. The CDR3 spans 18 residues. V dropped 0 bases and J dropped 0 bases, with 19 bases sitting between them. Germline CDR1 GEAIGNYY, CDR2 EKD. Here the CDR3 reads CACDTGRSRVTDTDKLIF. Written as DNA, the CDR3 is TGTGCCTGTGACACCGGGAGATCAAGAGTGACGGACACCGATAAACTCATCTTT.

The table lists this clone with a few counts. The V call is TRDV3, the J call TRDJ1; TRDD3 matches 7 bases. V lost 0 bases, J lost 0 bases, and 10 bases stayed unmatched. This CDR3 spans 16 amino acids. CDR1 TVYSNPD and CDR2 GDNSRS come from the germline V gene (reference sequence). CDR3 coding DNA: TGTGCCTTTAGCTCCGTACTGGGGAGGTACACCGATAAACTCATCTTT. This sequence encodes CAFSSVLGRYTDKLIF.

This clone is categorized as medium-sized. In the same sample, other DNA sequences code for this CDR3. The CDR3 DNA reads TGTGCCTGTGACACCGGATACTGGGACACCCGACAGATGTTTTTC. Protein product: CACDTGYWDTRQMFF. V is TRDV2 and J is TRDJ3; D is possibly TRDD3 (5 bases). Trimming removed 0 bases from V and 3 bases from J, with 5 bases in between. The CDR3 sequence is 15 residues long. The germline gives CDR1 GEAIGNYY, CDR2 EKD.